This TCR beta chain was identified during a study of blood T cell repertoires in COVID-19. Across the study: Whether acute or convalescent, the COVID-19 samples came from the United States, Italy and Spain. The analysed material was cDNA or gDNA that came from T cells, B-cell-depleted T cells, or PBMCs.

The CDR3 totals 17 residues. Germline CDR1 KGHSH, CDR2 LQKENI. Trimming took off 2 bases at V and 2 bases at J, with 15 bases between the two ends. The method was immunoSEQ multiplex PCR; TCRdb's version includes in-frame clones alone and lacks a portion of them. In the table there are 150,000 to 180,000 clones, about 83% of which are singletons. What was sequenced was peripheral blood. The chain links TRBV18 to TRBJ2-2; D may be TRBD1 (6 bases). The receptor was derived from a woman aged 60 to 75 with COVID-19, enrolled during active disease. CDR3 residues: CASSPTGPQINTGELFF. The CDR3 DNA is TGTGCCAGCTCACCAACAGGGCCCCAAATTAACACCGGGGAGCTGTTTTTT.